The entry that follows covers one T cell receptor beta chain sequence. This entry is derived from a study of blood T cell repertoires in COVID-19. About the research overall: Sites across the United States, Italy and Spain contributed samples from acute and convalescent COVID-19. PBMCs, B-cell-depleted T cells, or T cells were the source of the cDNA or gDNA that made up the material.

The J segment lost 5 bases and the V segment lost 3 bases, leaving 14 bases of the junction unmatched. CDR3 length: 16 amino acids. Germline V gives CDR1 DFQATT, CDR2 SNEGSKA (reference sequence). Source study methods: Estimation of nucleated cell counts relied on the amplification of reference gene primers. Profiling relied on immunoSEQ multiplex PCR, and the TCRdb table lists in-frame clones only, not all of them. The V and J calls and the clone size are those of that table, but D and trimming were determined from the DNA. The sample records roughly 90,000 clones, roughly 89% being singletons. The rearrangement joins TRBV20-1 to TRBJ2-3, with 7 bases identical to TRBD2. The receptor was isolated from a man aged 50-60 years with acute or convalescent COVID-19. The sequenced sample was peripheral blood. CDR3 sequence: CSASGPSGARRDTQYF. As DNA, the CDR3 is TGCAGTGCTAGTGGTCCCAGCGGGGCCCGTCGAGATACGCAGTATTTT.